This is a list of T cell receptor beta chains from one sample in a study of shared clonotypes between healthy human individuals. Repertoires were generated with immunoSEQ multiplex PCR, while TCRdb's copy carries only in-frame clones and drops some. Of under 2.5 million clones in the sample, approximately 90% were seen once. Sequenced sample: naive CD4+ T cells from PBMCs. The origin of the receptors is a man aged 18-30 years in good health. Some clones in this sample may be carry-over from other donors' samples. The CDR3 runs from the conserved cysteine through the conserved F or W. D genes are given only for firm matches. For some rows the clone size is stated as once, few or many, or as a class when expanded; others skip it.

j_call: TRBJ2-6; v_call: TRBV4-3; clone_size: -; d_call: TRBD1; cdr3_nt: TGCGCCAGCAGCCCCCGACAGGGGTACGTCCTGACTTTC; cdr3_aa: CASSPRQGYVLTF
j_call: TRBJ2-7; v_call: TRBV27; clone_size: -; d_call: -; cdr3_nt: TGTGCCAGCTCCGACACAGCCTACGAGCAGTACTTC; cdr3_aa: CASSDTAYEQYF
j_call: TRBJ2-3; v_call: TRBV5-1; clone_size: -; d_call: TRBD1; cdr3_nt: TGCGCCAGCAGCCGGACAGGGAGCACAGATACGCAGTATTTT; cdr3_aa: CASSRTGSTDTQYF
j_call: TRBJ2-3; v_call: TRBV7-3; clone_size: -; d_call: TRBD2; cdr3_nt: TGTGCCAGCAGCTTACTCGGCGGGAGCGCAGATACGCAGTATTTT; cdr3_aa: CASSLLGGSADTQYF
j_call: TRBJ1-2; v_call: TRBV4-1; clone_size: -; d_call: -; cdr3_nt: TGCGCCAGCAGGCTCGCGGAGAGGCTAAACTATGGCTACACCTTC; cdr3_aa: CASRLAERLNYGYTF
j_call: TRBJ1-5; v_call: TRBV28; clone_size: -; d_call: -; cdr3_nt: TGTGCCAGCAGTCCCTTCGGGGGGCGTTTGGTTATAAATCAGCCCCAGCATTTT; cdr3_aa: CASSPFGGRLVINQPQHF
j_call: TRBJ2-7; v_call: TRBV5-4; clone_size: -; d_call: TRBD2; cdr3_nt: TGTGCCAGCAGCTTGACTAGCGGGATGGGGGACGAGCAGTACTTC; cdr3_aa: CASSLTSGMGDEQYF
j_call: TRBJ1-6; v_call: TRBV28; clone_size: -; d_call: TRBD1; cdr3_nt: TGTGCCAGCTGGGACAGGGTCTCACCCCTCCACTTT; cdr3_aa: CASWDRVSPLHF
j_call: TRBJ2-5; v_call: TRBV5-4; clone_size: -; d_call: -; cdr3_nt: TGTGCCAGCAGCCCAGGACAGCAGGAGACCCAGTACTTC; cdr3_aa: CASSPGQQETQYF
j_call: TRBJ1-2; v_call: TRBV28; clone_size: -; d_call: -; cdr3_nt: TGTGCCAGCAGTTTACAGGGGTATGGCTACACCTTC; cdr3_aa: CASSLQGYGYTF
j_call: TRBJ1-1; v_call: TRBV27; clone_size: -; d_call: TRBD1; cdr3_nt: TGTGCCAGCGCGAACAGGGGGCTCTCTGAAGCTTTCTTT; cdr3_aa: CASANRGLSEAFF
j_call: TRBJ1-3; v_call: TRBV28; clone_size: once; d_call: TRBD1; cdr3_nt: TGTGCCAGCAGAGGGACAGAGGTCTCTGGAAACACCATATATTTT; cdr3_aa: CASRGTEVSGNTIYF
j_call: TRBJ2-1; v_call: TRBV4-2; clone_size: -; d_call: -; cdr3_nt: TGTGCCAGCAGCCCGGATCTTCGAGCGGGACATCCCTACAATGAGCAGTTCTTC; cdr3_aa: CASSPDLRAGHPYNEQFF
j_call: TRBJ2-2; v_call: TRBV5-1; clone_size: -; d_call: -; cdr3_nt: TGCGCCAGCAGCTTGGCAGGGGAGGACACCGGGGAGCTGTTTTTT; cdr3_aa: CASSLAGEDTGELFF
j_call: TRBJ2-7; v_call: TRBV4-2; clone_size: -; d_call: TRBD1; cdr3_nt: TGTGCCAGCAGCCCGAGACAGGGCTACGAGCAGTACTTC; cdr3_aa: CASSPRQGYEQYF
j_call: TRBJ2-2; v_call: TRBV18; clone_size: -; d_call: TRBD2; cdr3_nt: TGTGCAGGACTAGCGGATACCGGGGAGCTGTTTTTT; cdr3_aa: CAGLADTGELFF
j_call: TRBJ2-1; v_call: TRBV2; clone_size: -; d_call: TRBD1; cdr3_nt: TGTGCCAGCCTGTTAGGGGGCGTAGGAGGAGCCTACAATGAGCAGTTCTTC; cdr3_aa: CASLLGGVGGAYNEQFF
j_call: TRBJ1-6; v_call: TRBV27; clone_size: -; d_call: TRBD1; cdr3_nt: TGTGCCAGCAACATTAACCGGGACAGGGGAGGGATGGACCCACTTGGGCCACCCCTCCACTTT; cdr3_aa: CASNINRDRGGMDPLGPPLHF
j_call: TRBJ1-5; v_call: TRBV25-1; clone_size: -; d_call: -; cdr3_nt: TGTGCCAGCAGTGAGGGCGGGGAGTGGGGTCAGCCCCAGCATTTT; cdr3_aa: CASSEGGEWGQPQHF
j_call: TRBJ2-1; v_call: TRBV9; clone_size: -; d_call: TRBD2; cdr3_nt: TGTGCCAGCAGCGTAGACAGCGGGATCTACAATGAGCAGTTCTTC; cdr3_aa: CASSVDSGIYNEQFF
j_call: TRBJ1-4; v_call: TRBV6-1; clone_size: -; d_call: -; cdr3_nt: TGTGCCAGCAGGCTTGCGGAGACTAATGAAAAACTGTTTTTT; cdr3_aa: CASRLAETNEKLFF
j_call: TRBJ2-3; v_call: TRBV4-2; clone_size: -; d_call: TRBD2; cdr3_nt: TGTGCCAGCAGCCAGAGAGGACTAGCGGGCACAGATACGCAGTATTTT; cdr3_aa: CASSQRGLAGTDTQYF
j_call: TRBJ1-3; v_call: TRBV28; clone_size: -; d_call: -; cdr3_nt: TGTGCCAGCAGTCCGACACGCTTCCTTAAGGGAAACACCATATATTTT; cdr3_aa: CASSPTRFLKGNTIYF
j_call: TRBJ1-1; v_call: TRBV6-5; clone_size: -; d_call: -; cdr3_nt: TGTGCCAGCAGCAAACGGGGGTCGAACACTGAAGCTTTCTTT; cdr3_aa: CASSKRGSNTEAFF
j_call: TRBJ2-5; v_call: TRBV30; clone_size: once; d_call: TRBD2; cdr3_nt: TGTGCCTGGAGTAGGACTAGCGGTCTGGTAAAGACCCAGTACTTC; cdr3_aa: CAWSRTSGLVKTQYF
j_call: TRBJ1-3; v_call: TRBV19; clone_size: -; d_call: TRBD1; cdr3_nt: TGTGCCAGTAGTATTGGGACAGGGGTATTCAACACCATATATTTT; cdr3_aa: CASSIGTGVFNTIYF
j_call: TRBJ1-4; v_call: TRBV9; clone_size: -; d_call: TRBD1; cdr3_nt: TGTGCCAGCAGTCAGGGAGGGACAGGGGGCGAAAAACTGTTTTTT; cdr3_aa: CASSQGGTGGEKLFF
j_call: TRBJ2-3; v_call: TRBV7-9; clone_size: -; d_call: -; cdr3_nt: TGTGCCAGCAGCCAAGCCTCGGATACGCAGTATTTT; cdr3_aa: CASSQASDTQYF
j_call: TRBJ2-5; v_call: TRBV29-1; clone_size: -; d_call: -; cdr3_nt: TGCAGCGTCCGAGGGCACCAAGAGACCCAGTACTTC; cdr3_aa: CSVRGHQETQYF
j_call: TRBJ1-4; v_call: TRBV6-4; clone_size: -; d_call: -; cdr3_nt: TGTGCCAGCAGTAGGGTGGTCGGGGAAAAACTGTTTTTT; cdr3_aa: CASSRVVGEKLFF
j_call: TRBJ2-7; v_call: TRBV11-3; clone_size: -; d_call: TRBD1; cdr3_nt: TGTGCCAGCAGCTTAGATACAGATGACAGGGATCTCTACGAGCAGTACTTC; cdr3_aa: CASSLDTDDRDLYEQYF
j_call: TRBJ1-1; v_call: TRBV4-2; clone_size: -; d_call: TRBD1; cdr3_nt: TGTGCCAGCAGCCAAATTGGGACAGGGGGCGCTTCAGCTTTCTTT; cdr3_aa: CASSQIGTGGASAFF
j_call: TRBJ2-1; v_call: TRBV5-5; clone_size: once; d_call: TRBD2; cdr3_nt: TGTGCCAGCAGCTTGGTTAGTAGCGGGAGTCTTCAAATCCAGTTCTTC; cdr3_aa: CASSLVSSGSLQIQFF
j_call: TRBJ2-1; v_call: TRBV18; clone_size: -; d_call: TRBD1; cdr3_nt: TGTGCCAGCTCACCAAGTATCGGACAGGGGGCGAGAAATGAGCAGTTCTTC; cdr3_aa: CASSPSIGQGARNEQFF
j_call: TRBJ2-7; v_call: TRBV10-3; clone_size: -; d_call: TRBD1; cdr3_nt: TGTGCCATCAGTGATGGACAGGGTCGCGAGCAGTACTTC; cdr3_aa: CAISDGQGREQYF
j_call: TRBJ2-7; v_call: TRBV18; clone_size: once; d_call: TRBD1; cdr3_nt: TGTGCCAGCTCACTTGGCGGGACAGGGACTTACGAGCAGTACTTC; cdr3_aa: CASSLGGTGTYEQYF
j_call: TRBJ2-1; v_call: TRBV28; clone_size: -; d_call: TRBD2; cdr3_nt: TGTGCCAGCAGTTTATATATAGCGGGAGTGAGCGATGAGCAGTTCTTC; cdr3_aa: CASSLYIAGVSDEQFF
j_call: TRBJ2-7; v_call: TRBV7-2; clone_size: -; d_call: -; cdr3_nt: TGTGCCAGCAGCTTTAGGACAACAGGAGACTACGAGCAGTACTTC; cdr3_aa: CASSFRTTGDYEQYF
j_call: TRBJ2-5; v_call: TRBV14; clone_size: -; d_call: -; cdr3_nt: TGTGCCAGCAGCCAAGCTTGGGAGACCCAGTACTTC; cdr3_aa: CASSQAWETQYF
j_call: TRBJ1-2; v_call: TRBV18; clone_size: -; d_call: TRBD1; cdr3_nt: TGTGCCAGCTCAGCCGACAGGGCTCCCTATGGCTACACCTTC; cdr3_aa: CASSADRAPYGYTF
j_call: TRBJ2-1; v_call: TRBV5-1; clone_size: -; d_call: TRBD2; cdr3_nt: TGCGCCAGCAAAACTCGCCCTAGCGGGAGGTCGAGCTCCTACAATGAGCAGTTCTTC; cdr3_aa: CASKTRPSGRSSSYNEQFF
j_call: TRBJ2-1; v_call: TRBV7-2; clone_size: -; d_call: -; cdr3_nt: TGTGCCAGCAGCCTCTTACGAGCGGGCTTGGTCGGTGAGCAGTTCTTC; cdr3_aa: CASSLLRAGLVGEQFF
j_call: TRBJ2-1; v_call: TRBV19; clone_size: -; d_call: -; cdr3_nt: TGTGCCAGTAGTGCCCGGACACTTACGGATGAGCAGTTCTTC; cdr3_aa: CASSARTLTDEQFF
j_call: TRBJ1-2; v_call: TRBV28; clone_size: few; d_call: -; cdr3_nt: TGTGCCAGCAGGACGGGGGGCGGTGGCTACACCTTC; cdr3_aa: CASRTGGGGYTF
j_call: TRBJ1-2; v_call: TRBV5-1; clone_size: -; d_call: -; cdr3_nt: TGCGCCAGCAGCACGGGGGACACGTACTATGGCTACACCTTC; cdr3_aa: CASSTGDTYYGYTF
j_call: TRBJ2-3; v_call: TRBV7-9; clone_size: -; d_call: -; cdr3_nt: TGTGCCAGCAGCTCCGCCCGTTACAGGGAAACAGATACGCAGTATTTT; cdr3_aa: CASSSARYRETDTQYF
j_call: TRBJ2-3; v_call: TRBV30; clone_size: -; d_call: -; cdr3_nt: TGTGCCTGGTCTGTACCCAGGAGGGGCACAGATACGCAGTATTTT; cdr3_aa: CAWSVPRRGTDTQYF
j_call: TRBJ1-5; v_call: TRBV4-2; clone_size: -; d_call: -; cdr3_nt: TGTGCCAGCAGCCAAGATAGCAATCAGCCCCAGCATTTT; cdr3_aa: CASSQDSNQPQHF
j_call: TRBJ2-1; v_call: TRBV11-2; clone_size: -; d_call: -; cdr3_nt: TGTGCCAGCAGCTTACCCTTACTCGACTACAATGAGCAGTTCTTC; cdr3_aa: CASSLPLLDYNEQFF
j_call: TRBJ1-1; v_call: TRBV18; clone_size: -; d_call: -; cdr3_nt: TGTGCCAGCTCACCTTCCCGCGAGGATGAAGCTTTCTTT; cdr3_aa: CASSPSREDEAFF
j_call: TRBJ2-1; v_call: TRBV18; clone_size: -; d_call: -; cdr3_nt: TGTGCCAGCTCACCGGACTGGAGCTCCTACAATGAGCAGTTCTTC; cdr3_aa: CASSPDWSSYNEQFF
j_call: TRBJ1-5; v_call: TRBV6-1; clone_size: few; d_call: TRBD1; cdr3_nt: TGTGCCAGCACCGGACAGGTCAATCAGCCCCAGCATTTT; cdr3_aa: CASTGQVNQPQHF
j_call: TRBJ2-7; v_call: TRBV30; clone_size: -; d_call: TRBD1; cdr3_nt: TGTGCCTGGCAAGCGGGGACAGGGAGGAGGGAGCAGTACTTC; cdr3_aa: CAWQAGTGRREQYF
j_call: TRBJ1-3; v_call: TRBV2; clone_size: -; d_call: -; cdr3_nt: TGTGCCAGCAGTCCCTTACAGGGTTGGACTGGAAACACCATATATTTT; cdr3_aa: CASSPLQGWTGNTIYF